The 16 T cell receptor beta chains listed next were all sequenced from one sample in a study of blood T cell repertoires in COVID-19 (dated by TCRdb to the early 2020s). Libraries were prepared through the immunoSEQ multiplex PCR assay. The immuneACCESS repertoire file appears here via TCRdb, limited to in-frame rearrangements. These files lack a portion of the clones; in checked studies, under half of the deficit traces to unresolved V genes, and the cause of the others is not known. For this sample there are roughly 220,000 clones; just over 85% appear just once. Of the sample, 3.5% to 4% falls within the top ten clones. Sequencing was performed on PBMCs or T cells enriched from blood (not recorded which). These receptors were taken from a woman in her 40s with acute COVID-19.

This chain joins TRBV3-1 (or the pseudogene TRBV3-2) and TRBJ2-3; the match to TRBD2 covers 9 bases. The trim removed 1 base at V and 3 bases at J, leaving 5 bases unmatched. CDR3 length: 16 amino acids. Germline lookup yields CDR1 LGHDT and CDR2 YNNKEL (reference sequence). The CDR3 loop reads CASSQGPREGTDTQYF. The CDR3 DNA follows: TGTGCCAGCAGCCAAGGTCCGCGGGAGGGAACAGATACGCAGTATTTT.

This clone showed up just once. The gene calls are TRBV7-8 and TRBJ1-1, with a tentative D call TRBD1 (6 bases). Germline loops: CDR1 SGHVS, CDR2 FQNEAQ. V lost 2 bases to trimming and J lost 3 bases, with 22 bases between them. CDR3 size: 18 residues. As DNA, the CDR3 is TGTGCCAGCAGCTTACAGGCCACAGGGTTTGCTCGTCACACTGAAGCTTTCTTT. It translates to CASSLQATGFARHTEAFF.

The chain combines TRBV6-5 with TRBJ1-2; the match to TRBD1 covers 10 bases. Losses at the gene ends were 3 bases for V and 6 bases for J; bases not matched to a gene: 7. The CDR3 consists of 15 residues. Germline loops: CDR1 MNHEY, CDR2 SVGAGI. CDR3 loop: CASSYAGGQGDGYTF. The CDR3 bases are TGTGCCAGCAGTTATGCCGGAGGACAGGGGGATGGCTACACCTTC.

This CDR3 is CASSLGGGPKEQFF. CDR3 nucleotide sequence: TGTGCCAGCAGTTTAGGGGGAGGCCCTAAGGAGCAGTTCTTC. The chain has TRBV27 and TRBJ2-1; maybe TRBD2 (6 bases). The CDR3 runs to 14 residues. Per the germline V gene, CDR1 is MNHEY and CDR2 is SMNVEV (reference sequence). V was trimmed by 2 bases and J by 10 bases, leaving 15 bases between them.

The chain carries TRBV11-2 and TRBJ2-1; D is perhaps TRBD2 (6 bases). Germline CDR1 SGHAT, CDR2 FQNNGV. The CDR3 totals 13 residues. V was clipped by 2 bases and J by 10 bases, with 12 bases between them. DNA for the CDR3: TGTGCCAGCAGCTTAAACGAGGCGGGAGAGCAGTTCTTC. Protein: CASSLNEAGEQFF.

The chain combines TRBV4-1 with TRBJ2-3; 7 nucleotides match TRBD2. The CDR3 sequence is 17 residues long. Germline V CDR1 and CDR2: MGHRA, YSYEKL. The trim removed 0 bases at V and 2 bases at J, leaving 8 bases unmatched. The chain's CDR3 is CASSQDSGEGDTDTQYF. CDR3 DNA: TGCGCCAGCAGCCAAGATAGTGGGGAGGGAGACACAGATACGCAGTATTTT.

This clone was seen a few times. The chain couples TRBV27 to TRBJ1-5; D may be TRBD1 (5 bases). The V end lost 0 bases, the J end lost 3 bases, and 18 bases lay between the germline ends. Germline V lookup: CDR1 MNHEY, CDR2 SMNVEV (reference sequence). This CDR3 has 18 amino acids. Here the CDR3 DNA reads TGTGCCAGCAGTTTATCGGGGGGGGTCGGGGTCCCCAATCAGCCCCAGCATTTT. Its protein is CASSLSGGVGVPNQPQHF.

The chain couples TRBV14 to TRBJ1-4, with TRBD1 identical over 8 bases. J was trimmed by 4 bases and V by 1 base; bases with no gene match: 8. The CDR3 consists of 17 residues. Germline V gene lookup returns CDR1 SGHDN and CDR2 FVKESK. The CDR3: CASSQGRLQGVNEKLFF. The CDR3 coding sequence is TGTGCCAGCAGCCAAGGACGTTTACAGGGGGTTAATGAAAAACTGTTTTTT.

This clone has a single count. This sequence joins TRBV24-1 and TRBJ2-3; TRBD1 might be the D (5 bases). Germline V CDR1 and CDR2: KGHDR, SFDVKD. Between the trimmed V and J ends, which lost 7 bases and 4 bases, there was a span of 17 bases. The CDR3 sequence is 15 residues long. CDR3: CATSLERGDPDTQYF. The CDR3 DNA is TGTGCCACCAGCCTTGAAAGGGGTGATCCAGATACGCAGTATTTT.

The chain employs TRBV9 and TRBJ1-6; 9 nucleotides align to TRBD1. The V segment lost 5 bases and the J segment 7 bases; nucleotides outside the gene matches: 4. The CDR3 extends over 14 amino acids. Germline V gene sequence: CDR1 SGDLS, CDR2 YYNGEE. The CDR3 sequence: CASRPTGGNSPLHF. The CDR3 DNA is TGTGCCAGCAGACCGACAGGGGGGAATTCACCCCTCCACTTT.

V and J are TRBV2 and TRBJ2-3, with D possibly TRBD2 on 7 matching bases. Trimming pared 4 bases from V and 1 base from J, leaving 12 bases between. Germline CDR1 and CDR2: SNHLY and FYNNEI. The CDR3 runs to 15 residues. DNA for the CDR3: TGTGCCAGCAGTGGTTGGCGGGGGCGCACAGATACGCAGTATTTT. This codes for CASSGWRGRTDTQYF.

The sample holds a few counts of this clone. This chain links TRBV19 with TRBJ1-5; possible D gene TRBD1, 6 bases. From germline, CDR1 is LNHDA and CDR2 SQIVND (reference sequence). With 1 base removed from V and 6 bases from J, the gap between germline ends came to 19 bases. The CDR3 extends over 17 amino acids. This CDR3 reads CASSIGYRQGLGQPQHF. The DNA for the CDR3 is TGTGCCAGTAGTATAGGATACAGGCAGGGGCTGGGTCAGCCCCAGCATTTT.

The chain carries TRBV6-2 or TRBV6-3 and TRBJ1-5; TRBD1 might be the D (5 bases). This CDR3 has 14 residues. Deletions cut 2 bases from V and 7 bases from J, with 12 bases between. Germline V gene sequence: CDR1 MNHEY, CDR2 SVGEGT. This chain's CDR3 is CASSYRAGGQPQHF. CDR3 bases: TGTGCCAGCAGTTACAGGGCCGGGGGACAGCCCCAGCATTTT.

The chain carries TRBV6-5 and TRBJ2-7; weak D call: TRBD1 (6 bases). The V end was cut by 6 bases, the J end by 6 bases, with 15 bases between. CDR1 is MNHEY, CDR2 SVGAGI, per germline. The CDR3 is 13 amino acids. The DNA of the CDR3 is TGTGCCAGCAGGGCAGGGGTGGCTCGCGAGCAGTACTTC. Protein: CASRAGVAREQYF.

This chain connects TRBV9 to TRBJ1-2; D perhaps matches TRBD1 (5 bases). The CDR3 totals 15 residues. Germline V lookup: CDR1 SGDLS, CDR2 YYNGEE. V shed 0 bases and J shed 4 bases, with 13 bases lying between them. The CDR3 DNA sequence: TGTGCCAGCAGCGTAGGGACCGGGGGGTGCTATGGCTACACCTTC. Residues: CASSVGTGGCYGYTF.

J is TRBJ1-2 and V is TRBV12-3 or TRBV12-4; D is unresolved. V lost 0 bases, J lost 7 bases, and 6 bases lay in between. The CDR3 covers 12 residues. CDR3 in DNA: TGTGCCAGCAGTTTAGCCGGCGGTGGCTACACCTTC. Its protein is CASSLAGGGYTF.